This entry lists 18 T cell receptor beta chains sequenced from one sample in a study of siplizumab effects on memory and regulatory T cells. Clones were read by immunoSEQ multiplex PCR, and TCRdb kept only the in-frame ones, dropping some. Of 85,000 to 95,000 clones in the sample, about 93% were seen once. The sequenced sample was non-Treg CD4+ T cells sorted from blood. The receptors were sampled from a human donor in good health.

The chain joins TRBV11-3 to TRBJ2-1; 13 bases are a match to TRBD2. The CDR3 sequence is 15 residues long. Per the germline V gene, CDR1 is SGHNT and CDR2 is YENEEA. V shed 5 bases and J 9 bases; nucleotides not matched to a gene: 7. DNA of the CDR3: TGTGCCAGCAGCACCGGACTAGCGGGAGAGGGTGAGCAGTTCTTC. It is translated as CASSTGLAGEGEQFF.

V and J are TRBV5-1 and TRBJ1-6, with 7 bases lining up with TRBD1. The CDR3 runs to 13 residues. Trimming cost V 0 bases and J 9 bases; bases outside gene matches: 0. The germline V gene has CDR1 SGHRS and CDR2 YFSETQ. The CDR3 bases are TGCGCCAGCAGCTTGGACAGGGGTTCACCCCTCCACTTT. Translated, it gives CASSLDRGSPLHF.

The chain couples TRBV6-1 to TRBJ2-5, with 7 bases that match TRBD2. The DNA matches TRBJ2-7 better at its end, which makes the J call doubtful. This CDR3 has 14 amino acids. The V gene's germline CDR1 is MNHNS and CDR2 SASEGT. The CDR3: CASSGLDISYEQYF. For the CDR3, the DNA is TGTGCCAGCAGCGGACTAGACATATCCTACGAGCAGTACTTC.

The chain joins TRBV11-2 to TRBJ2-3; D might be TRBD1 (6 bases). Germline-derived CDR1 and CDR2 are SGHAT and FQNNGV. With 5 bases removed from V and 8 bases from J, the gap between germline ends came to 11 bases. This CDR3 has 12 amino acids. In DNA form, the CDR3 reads TGTGCCAGCAGCCCCCCCAGGGGTACGCAGTATTTT. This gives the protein CASSPPRGTQYF.

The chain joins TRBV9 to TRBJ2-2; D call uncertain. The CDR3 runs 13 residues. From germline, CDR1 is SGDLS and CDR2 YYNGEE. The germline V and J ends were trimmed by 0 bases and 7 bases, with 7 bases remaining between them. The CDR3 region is CASSVDIFGELFF. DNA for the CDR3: TGTGCCAGCAGCGTAGATATCTTCGGGGAGCTGTTTTTT.

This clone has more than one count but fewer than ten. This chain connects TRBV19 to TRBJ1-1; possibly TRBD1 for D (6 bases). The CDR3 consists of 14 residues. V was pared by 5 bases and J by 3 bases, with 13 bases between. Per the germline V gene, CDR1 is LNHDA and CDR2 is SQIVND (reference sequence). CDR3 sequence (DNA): TGTGCCAGTAGTGAGACAGGTTGGGACACTGAAGCTTTCTTT. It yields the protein CASSETGWDTEAFF.

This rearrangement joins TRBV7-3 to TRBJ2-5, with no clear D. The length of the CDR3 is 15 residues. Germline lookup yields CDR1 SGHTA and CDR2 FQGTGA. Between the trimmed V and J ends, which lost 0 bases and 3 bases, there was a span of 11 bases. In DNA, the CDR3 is TGTGCCAGCAGCTTAACGTCCCGGTCGGAAGAGACCCAGTACTTC. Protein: CASSLTSRSEETQYF.

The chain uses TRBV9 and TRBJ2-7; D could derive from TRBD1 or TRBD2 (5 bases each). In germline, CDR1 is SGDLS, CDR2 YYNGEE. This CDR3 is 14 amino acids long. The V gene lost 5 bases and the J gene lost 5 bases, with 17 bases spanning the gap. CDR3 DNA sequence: TGTGCCAGCAGACCCAGGGAGTTTACCCACGAGCAGTACTTC. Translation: CASRPREFTHEQYF.

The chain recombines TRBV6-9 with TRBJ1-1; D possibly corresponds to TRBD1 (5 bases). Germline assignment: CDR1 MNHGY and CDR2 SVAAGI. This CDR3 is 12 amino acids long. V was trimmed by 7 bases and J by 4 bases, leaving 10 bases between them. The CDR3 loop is CASKGSSTEAFF. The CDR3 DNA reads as TGTGCCAGCAAGGGGTCGAGCACTGAAGCTTTCTTT.

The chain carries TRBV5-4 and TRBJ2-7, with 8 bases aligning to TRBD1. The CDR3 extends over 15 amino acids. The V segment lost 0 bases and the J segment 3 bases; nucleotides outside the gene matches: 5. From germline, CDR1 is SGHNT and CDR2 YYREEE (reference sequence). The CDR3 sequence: CASSLAAGGSYEQYF. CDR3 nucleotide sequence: TGTGCCAGCAGCTTGGCCGCAGGGGGCAGCTACGAGCAGTACTTC.

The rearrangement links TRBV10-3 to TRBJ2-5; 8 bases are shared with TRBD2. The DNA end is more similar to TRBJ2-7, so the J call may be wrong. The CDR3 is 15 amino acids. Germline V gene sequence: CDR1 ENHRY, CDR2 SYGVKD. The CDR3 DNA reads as TGTGCCATCAGTGAGTCGCCGGGAGGGCGGTACGAGCAGTACTTC. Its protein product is CAISESPGGRYEQYF.

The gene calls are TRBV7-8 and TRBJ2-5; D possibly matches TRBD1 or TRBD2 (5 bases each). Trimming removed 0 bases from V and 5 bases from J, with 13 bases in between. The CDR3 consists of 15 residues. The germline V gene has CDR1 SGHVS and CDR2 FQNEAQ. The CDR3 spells CASSLAPGPRETQYF. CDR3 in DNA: TGTGCCAGCAGCTTAGCGCCGGGACCACGGGAGACCCAGTACTTC.

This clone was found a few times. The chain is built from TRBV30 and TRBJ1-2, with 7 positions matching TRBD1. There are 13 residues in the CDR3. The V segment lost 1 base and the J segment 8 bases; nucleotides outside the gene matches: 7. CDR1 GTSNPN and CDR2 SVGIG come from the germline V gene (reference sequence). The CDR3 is CAWSGQGKGGYTF. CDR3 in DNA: TGTGCCTGGAGTGGACAGGGAAAAGGCGGCTACACCTTC.

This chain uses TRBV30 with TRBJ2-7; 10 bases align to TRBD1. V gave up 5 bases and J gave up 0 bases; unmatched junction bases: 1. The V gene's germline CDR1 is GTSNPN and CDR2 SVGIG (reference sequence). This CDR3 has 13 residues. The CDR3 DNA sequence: TGTGCCTGGGGACAGGGGGTCTCCTACGAGCAGTACTTC. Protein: CAWGQGVSYEQYF.

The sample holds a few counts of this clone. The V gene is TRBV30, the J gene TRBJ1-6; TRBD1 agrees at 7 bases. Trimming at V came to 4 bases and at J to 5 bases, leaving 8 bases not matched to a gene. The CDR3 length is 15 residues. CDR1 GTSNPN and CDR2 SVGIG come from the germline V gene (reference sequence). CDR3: CAWTRPDRNNSPLHF. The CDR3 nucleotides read TGTGCCTGGACCAGACCGGACAGGAATAATTCACCCCTCCACTTT.

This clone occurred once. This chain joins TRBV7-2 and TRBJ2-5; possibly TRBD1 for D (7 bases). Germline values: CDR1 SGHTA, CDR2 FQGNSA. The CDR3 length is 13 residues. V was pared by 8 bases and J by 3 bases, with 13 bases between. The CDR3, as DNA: TGTGCCAGCCAGGGGGGCGGGGAAGAGACCCAGTACTTC. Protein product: CASQGGGEETQYF.

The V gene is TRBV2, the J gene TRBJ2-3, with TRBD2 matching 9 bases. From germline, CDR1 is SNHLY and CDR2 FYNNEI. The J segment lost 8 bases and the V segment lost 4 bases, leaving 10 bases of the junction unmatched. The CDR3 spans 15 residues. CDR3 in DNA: TGTGCCAGCAGTGGTTTAGCGGGAGTTGGAGGTACGCAGTATTTT. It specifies CASSGLAGVGGTQYF. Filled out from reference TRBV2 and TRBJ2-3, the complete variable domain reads EPEVTQTPSHQVTQMGQEVILRCVPISNHLYFYWYRQILGQKVEFLVSFYNNEISEKSEIFDDQFSVERPDGSNFTLKIRSTKLEDSAMYFCASSGLAGVGGTQYFGPGTRLTVL.

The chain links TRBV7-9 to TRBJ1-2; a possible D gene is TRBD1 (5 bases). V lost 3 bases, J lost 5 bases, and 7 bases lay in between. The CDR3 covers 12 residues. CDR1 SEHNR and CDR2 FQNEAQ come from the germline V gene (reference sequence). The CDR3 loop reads CASSFRAYGYTF. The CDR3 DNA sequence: TGTGCCAGCAGCTTCAGGGCTTATGGCTACACCTTC. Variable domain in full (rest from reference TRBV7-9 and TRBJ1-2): DTGVSQNPRHKITKRGQNVTFRCDPISEHNRLYWYRQTLGQGPEFLTYFQNEAQLEKSRLLSDRFSAERPKGSFSTLEIQRTEQGDSAMYLCASSFRAYGYTFGSGTRLTVV.